The 26 T cell receptor beta chains in this list originate from one sample, sequenced in a study of blood T cell repertoires in COVID-19. Method: immunoSEQ multiplex PCR; TCRdb's copy keeps in-frame clones and lacks some. The sample has approximately 240,000 clones, about 85% seen once; the top ten hold about 6%. The sample consisted of PBMCs or T cells enriched from blood (not recorded which). The receptors here all came from a woman in her twenties or thirties with acute COVID-19.

This clone turned up a few times. The chain couples TRBV18 to TRBJ1-1; D is unclear. There are 15 residues in the CDR3. Trimming cost V 4 bases and J 1 base, with 13 bases left between them. CDR1 KGHSH and CDR2 LQKENI come from the germline V gene. This CDR3 is CASSQTRTGNTEAFF. The CDR3 nucleotides are TGTGCCAGCTCACAGACTAGGACGGGGAACACTGAAGCTTTCTTT.

J is TRBJ2-5 and V is TRBV4-2, with a weak D call TRBD2 (6 bases). The V gene lost 1 base and the J gene lost 5 bases, with 17 bases spanning the gap. There are 16 residues in the CDR3. Germline CDR1 LGHNA, CDR2 YNFKEQ. The CDR3 loop reads CASSQGGEVNLETQYF. CDR3 DNA: TGTGCCAGCAGCCAAGGGGGGGAAGTGAACTTGGAGACCCAGTACTTC.

The rearrangement uses TRBV19 and TRBJ2-3, with D possibly being TRBD2 (6 bases). V was pared by 6 bases and J by 10 bases, with 17 bases between. Germline loops: CDR1 LNHDA, CDR2 SQIVND (reference sequence). The CDR3 loop spans 13 amino acids. The CDR3 DNA reads TGTGCCAGTAGCCCGGAGGGCCGGGGGTCGCAGTATTTT. Protein product: CASSPEGRGSQYF.

This chain uses TRBV24-1 with TRBJ1-2; TRBD1 aligns across 7 bases. CDR3 length equals 13 residues. Per germline, CDR1 KGHDR and CDR2 SFDVKD. Unmatched junction bases numbered 8, after V lost 10 bases and J lost 4 bases. CDR3 amino acids: CATGKTGTYGYTF. DNA of the CDR3: TGTGCCACGGGAAAGACAGGGACCTATGGCTACACCTTC.

The chain recombines TRBV4-1 with TRBJ1-1; 7 bases match TRBD1. The CDR3 runs to 17 residues. Per the germline V gene, CDR1 is MGHRA and CDR2 is YSYEKL. The J segment lost 7 bases and the V segment lost 1 base, leaving 15 bases of the junction unmatched. The CDR3 loop reads CASSQVQGGSVKNEAFF. CDR3 DNA: TGCGCCAGCAGCCAAGTCCAAGGGGGCAGCGTCAAGAATGAAGCTTTCTTT.

The chain has TRBV7-2 and TRBJ2-5; the D gene is possibly TRBD1 (6 bases). Germline CDR1 SGHTA, CDR2 FQGNSA. The CDR3 is 12 residues long. Trimming cost V 5 bases and J 5 bases, with 9 bases left between them. The CDR3 sequence is CASSPTGETQYF. The CDR3 coding sequence is TGTGCCAGCAGCCCAACAGGGGAGACCCAGTACTTC.

The J gene is TRBJ2-7, the V gene TRBV19; the match to TRBD1 covers 9 bases. Per germline, CDR1 LNHDA and CDR2 SQIVND (reference sequence). The CDR3 has 16 residues. The trim removed 8 bases at V and 0 bases at J, leaving 11 bases unmatched. In DNA, the CDR3 is TGTGCCAGTGCTCCCGGGACAGGGACCGACTCCTACGAGCAGTACTTC. Its protein product is CASAPGTGTDSYEQYF.

This clone was seen just once. The genes are TRBV14 and TRBJ1-2; 7 positions agree with TRBD1. This CDR3 has 13 residues. Germline CDR1 is SGHDN and CDR2 is FVKESK. Germline trimming cut 4 bases from V and 5 bases from J; bases unmatched to any gene: 4. CDR3 protein: CASSRDRVYGYTF. The CDR3 DNA follows: TGTGCCAGCAGCCGCGACAGGGTATATGGCTACACCTTC.

The chain's CDR3 is CASMGGTVTEAFF. CDR3 nucleotide sequence: TGTGCCAGTATGGGGGGGACTGTTACTGAAGCTTTCTTT. The chain carries TRBV19 and TRBJ1-1, with D possibly TRBD1 on 5 matching bases. The CDR3 length is 13 residues. V dropped 7 bases and J dropped 5 bases, with 14 bases sitting between them. Per germline, CDR1 LNHDA and CDR2 SQIVND (reference sequence).

The chain is built from TRBV6-1 and TRBJ2-1, with TRBD1 as a possible D gene (5 bases). Germline lookup yields CDR1 MNHNS and CDR2 SASEGT. This CDR3 comprises 11 residues. Trimming cost V 2 bases and J 13 bases, with 9 bases left between them. The CDR3 is CASSEFGAQFF. CDR3 DNA sequence: TGTGCCAGCAGTGAATTTGGGGCTCAGTTCTTC.

This rearrangement joins TRBV5-1 to TRBJ2-3; weak D call: TRBD2 (6 bases). V lost 0 bases, J lost 4 bases, and 18 bases lay in between. CDR3 length: 17 amino acids. The V gene's germline CDR1 is SGHRS and CDR2 YFSETQ. CDR3 sequence reads: CASSLVSRGAAADTQYF. Here the CDR3 DNA reads TGCGCCAGCAGCTTGGTATCGCGGGGAGCGGCGGCAGATACGCAGTATTTT.

The gene calls are TRBV30 and TRBJ1-6; D not certain. Germline lookup yields CDR1 GTSNPN and CDR2 SVGIG (reference sequence). The V end lost 4 bases, the J end lost 6 bases, and 16 bases lay between the germline ends. This CDR3 has 15 amino acids. CDR3 sequence reads: CAWNTDLSSNSPLHF. Here the CDR3 DNA reads TGTGCCTGGAATACAGACCTCTCTTCTAATTCACCCCTCCACTTT.

The CDR3 DNA sequence: TGTGCCAGCAGGTCCGCACAGGGAAGCACCGGGGAGCTGTTTTTT. Protein: CASRSAQGSTGELFF. The V and J genes are TRBV21-1 and TRBJ2-2; TRBD1, the D gene given by the table, was not confirmed from the DNA. TRBV21-1 is tagged as a pseudogene. This CDR3 comprises 15 residues.

J is TRBJ1-1 and V is TRBV29-1; D uncertain. The CDR3 runs to 15 residues. Trimming shortened V by 6 bases and J by 0 bases, and 17 bases separated the two germline ends. Germline V gives CDR1 SQVTM, CDR2 ANQGSEA. In nucleotides, the CDR3 is TGCAGCGTCACCGGGTCCTCCTTTATGAACACTGAAGCTTTCTTT. Protein sequence: CSVTGSSFMNTEAFF.

CDR3 DNA sequence: TGCGCCAGCAGCTTGGCCGGGGTAGAGATCGTCCATGAGCAGTTCTTC. Translated, it gives CASSLAGVEIVHEQFF. This rearrangement joins TRBV5-1 to TRBJ2-1; tentatively, D is TRBD2 (5 bases). CDR1 and CDR2 (germline): SGHRS, YFSETQ. Trimming removed 0 bases from V and 8 bases from J, with 18 bases in between. This CDR3 has 16 amino acids. The variable domain in full, completed from reference TRBV5-1 and TRBJ2-1, reads KAGVTQTPRYLIKTRGQQVTLSCSPISGHRSVSWYQQTPGQGLQFLFEYFSETQRNKGNFPGRFSGRQFSNSRSEMNVSTLELGDSALYLCASSLAGVEIVHEQFFGPGTRLTVL.

The gene calls are TRBV6-5 and TRBJ1-2; the D is unclear. Germline V gives CDR1 MNHEY, CDR2 SVGAGI. The CDR3 runs 14 residues. Trimming pared 5 bases from V and 8 bases from J, leaving 18 bases between. The CDR3 sequence is CASSLGRPGRGYTF. The CDR3 bases are TGTGCCAGCAGTCTAGGGAGACCCGGGAGAGGCTACACCTTC.

This chain connects TRBV11-1 to TRBJ2-7; D uncertain. Germline lookup yields CDR1 SGHAT and CDR2 FQDESV (reference sequence). V lost 1 base and J lost 5, with 3 bases in between. The CDR3 contains 11 residues. CDR3 in DNA: TGTGCCAGCAGCTTAGTAAACGAGCAGTACTTC. Residues: CASSLVNEQYF.

The rearrangement uses TRBV7-9 and TRBJ2-1, with 11 nucleotides matching TRBD1. Per the germline V gene, CDR1 is SEHNR and CDR2 is FQNEAQ (reference sequence). The CDR3 has 16 residues. Trimming cost V 5 bases and J 8 bases; bases outside gene matches: 11. This CDR3 reads CASSPNLRDRGDEQFF. In DNA form, the CDR3 reads TGTGCCAGCAGCCCCAACTTGAGGGACAGGGGGGATGAGCAGTTCTTC.

This chain joins TRBV29-1 and TRBJ2-5, with D unclear. Deletions cut 4 bases from V and 3 bases from J, with 12 bases between. The CDR3 runs 13 residues. Germline lookup yields CDR1 SQVTM and CDR2 ANQGSEA. This CDR3 is CSVVEAAKETQYF. The CDR3 DNA reads TGCAGCGTTGTTGAGGCAGCGAAAGAGACCCAGTACTTC. The whole variable domain, remainder taken from reference TRBV29-1 and TRBJ2-5, is SAVISQKPSRDICQRGTSLTIQCQVDSQVTMMFWYRQQPGQSLTLIATANQGSEATYESGFVIDKFPISRPNLTFSTLTVSNMSPEDSSIYLCSVVEAAKETQYFGPGTRLLVL.

CDR3 region: CASSVTGGSTDTQYF. The CDR3 nucleotides read TGTGCCAGCAGCGTAACGGGCGGGAGCACAGATACGCAGTATTTT. This chain uses TRBV9 with TRBJ2-3; D is possibly TRBD2 (5 bases). From germline, CDR1 is SGDLS and CDR2 YYNGEE. CDR3 length: 15 amino acids. V gave up 1 base and J gave up 0 bases, with 9 bases separating them.

This sequence joins TRBV15 and TRBJ2-1; 7 bases line up with TRBD2. The CDR3 consists of 16 residues. V shed 3 bases and J 6 bases; nucleotides not matched to a gene: 11. CDR1 is LNHNV, CDR2 YYDKDF, per germline (reference sequence). The CDR3 here is CATSRTGTTIFNEQFF. CDR3 nucleotide sequence: TGTGCCACCAGCAGGACCGGGACTACAATTTTCAATGAGCAGTTCTTC.

The chain uses TRBV29-1 and TRBJ1-1; D remains ambiguous. Trimming pared 6 bases from V and 1 base from J, leaving 9 bases between. CDR1 and CDR2 (germline): SQVTM, ANQGSEA. The CDR3 sequence is 12 residues long. CDR3 residues: CSVSAGNTEAFF. DNA of the CDR3: TGCAGCGTGTCGGCAGGGAACACTGAAGCTTTCTTT.

The chain combines TRBV2 with TRBJ2-2; 11 nucleotides line up with TRBD2. This CDR3 is built from 15 residues. Germline CDR1 reads SNHLY; CDR2 reads FYNNEI. V lost 6 bases to trimming and J lost 4 bases; unmatched junction nucleotides: 4. DNA of the CDR3: TGTGCCAGCAGGAGACTAGCGGGGAGCACCGGGGAGCTGTTTTTT. Amino acids: CASRRLAGSTGELFF.

This rearrangement joins TRBV12-3 or TRBV12-4 to TRBJ1-1; TRBD1 might be the D (6 bases). The CDR3 contains 11 residues. The V end lost 6 bases, the J end lost 5 bases, and 7 bases lay between the germline ends. The CDR3, as DNA: TGTGCCAGCAGACAGGGTACTGAAGCTTTCTTT. Protein product: CASRQGTEAFF.

This clone was seen more than once but under ten times. This rearrangement joins TRBV13 to TRBJ1-4, with 7 bases fitting TRBD1. This CDR3 has 18 residues. Per the germline V gene, CDR1 is PRHDT and CDR2 is FYEKMQ (reference sequence). The V and J ends lost 2 bases and 0 bases, in that order; junction bases with no gene match: 9. CDR3 DNA sequence: TGTGCCAGCAGCTTAAGCCTATCGACAGGGTCAACTAATGAAAAACTGTTTTTT. As protein: CASSLSLSTGSTNEKLFF.

V gene TRBV19 combines with J gene TRBJ2-1, with D possibly being TRBD1 (6 bases). Germline CDR1 reads LNHDA; CDR2 reads SQIVND (reference sequence). Trimming took off 5 bases at V and 16 bases at J, with 21 bases between the two ends. This CDR3 contains 13 residues. DNA of the CDR3: TGTGCCAGTAGTGCGTCCGGGACACGATCCACTTTCTTC. Translated: CASSASGTRSTFF.